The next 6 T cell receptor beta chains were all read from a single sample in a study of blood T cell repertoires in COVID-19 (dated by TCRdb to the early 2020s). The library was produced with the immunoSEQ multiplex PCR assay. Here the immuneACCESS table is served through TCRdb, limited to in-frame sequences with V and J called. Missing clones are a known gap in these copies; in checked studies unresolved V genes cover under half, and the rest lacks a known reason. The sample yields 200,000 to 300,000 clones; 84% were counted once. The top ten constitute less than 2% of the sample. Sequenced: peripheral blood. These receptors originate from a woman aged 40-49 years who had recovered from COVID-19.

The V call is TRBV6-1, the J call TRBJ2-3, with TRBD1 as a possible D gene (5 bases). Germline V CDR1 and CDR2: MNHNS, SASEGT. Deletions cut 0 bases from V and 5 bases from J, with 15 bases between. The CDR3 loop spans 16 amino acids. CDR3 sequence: CASSEARASNGDTQYF. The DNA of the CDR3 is TGTGCCAGCAGTGAAGCCAGGGCAAGCAACGGAGATACGCAGTATTTT.

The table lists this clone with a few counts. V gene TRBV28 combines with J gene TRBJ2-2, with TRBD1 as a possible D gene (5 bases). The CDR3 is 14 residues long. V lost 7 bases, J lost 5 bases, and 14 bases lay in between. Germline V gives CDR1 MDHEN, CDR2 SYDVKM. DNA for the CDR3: TGTGCCAGCACCCCTCACAGGACAACCGGGGAGCTGTTTTTT. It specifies CASTPHRTTGELFF.

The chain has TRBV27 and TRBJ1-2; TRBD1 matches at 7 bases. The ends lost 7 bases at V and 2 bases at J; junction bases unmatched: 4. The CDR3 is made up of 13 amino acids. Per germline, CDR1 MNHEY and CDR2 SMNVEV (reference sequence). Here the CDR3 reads CASKTGINYGYTF. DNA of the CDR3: TGTGCCAGCAAGACAGGGATAAACTATGGCTACACCTTC.

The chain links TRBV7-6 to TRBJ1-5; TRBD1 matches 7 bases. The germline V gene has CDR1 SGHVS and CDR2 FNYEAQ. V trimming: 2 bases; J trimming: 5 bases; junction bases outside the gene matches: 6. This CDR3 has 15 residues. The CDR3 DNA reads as TGTGCCAGCAGCTTAACGGACAGGCTATATCAGCCCCAGCATTTT. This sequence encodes CASSLTDRLYQPQHF.

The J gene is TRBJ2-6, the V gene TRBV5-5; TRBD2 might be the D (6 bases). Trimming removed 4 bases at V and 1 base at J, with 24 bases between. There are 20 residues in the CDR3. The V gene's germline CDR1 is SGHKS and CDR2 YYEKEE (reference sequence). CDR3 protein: CASSREWAEGRASGANVLTF. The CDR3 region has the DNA TGTGCCAGCAGCCGCGAATGGGCGGAGGGTCGGGCGTCTGGGGCCAACGTCCTGACTTTC. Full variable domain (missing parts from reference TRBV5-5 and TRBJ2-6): DAGVTQSPTHLIKTRGQQVTLRCSPISGHKSVSWYQQVLGQGPQFIFQYYEKEERGRGNFPDRFSARQFPNYSSELNVNALLLGDSALYLCASSREWAEGRASGANVLTFGAGSRLTVL.

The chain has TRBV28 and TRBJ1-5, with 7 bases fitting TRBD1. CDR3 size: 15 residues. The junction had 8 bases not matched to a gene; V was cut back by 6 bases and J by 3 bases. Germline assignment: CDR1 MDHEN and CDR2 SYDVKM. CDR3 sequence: CASRESGQTNQPQHF. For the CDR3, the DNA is TGTGCCAGCAGGGAATCGGGACAGACCAATCAGCCCCAGCATTTT.